This T cell receptor beta chain was recorded in a study of blood T cell repertoires in COVID-19. Seattle participants joined during active infection and were tracked over time. As handled by the study authors: Reference gene primer amplification gave nucleated cell count estimates. Clones were sequenced by immunoSEQ multiplex PCR, and TCRdb holds only the in-frame ones, with some missing. The DNA was the basis for D and trimming; V, J and clone size are from that table. The table shows fewer than 350,000 clones, with around 90% occurring only once. V shed 5 bases and J shed 0 bases, with 7 bases lying between them. Germline lookup yields CDR1 MNHEY and CDR2 SMNVEV (reference sequence). The CDR3 contains 13 residues.

Sequenced sample: peripheral blood. The V gene is TRBV27, the J gene TRBJ1-1; D unresolved. This receptor was identified in a woman aged 25-40 years with COVID-19, enrolled during active disease. CDR3 loop: CASSPSLNTEAFF. The CDR3 DNA is TGTGCCAGCAGTCCCAGTCTGAACACTGAAGCTTTCTTT.